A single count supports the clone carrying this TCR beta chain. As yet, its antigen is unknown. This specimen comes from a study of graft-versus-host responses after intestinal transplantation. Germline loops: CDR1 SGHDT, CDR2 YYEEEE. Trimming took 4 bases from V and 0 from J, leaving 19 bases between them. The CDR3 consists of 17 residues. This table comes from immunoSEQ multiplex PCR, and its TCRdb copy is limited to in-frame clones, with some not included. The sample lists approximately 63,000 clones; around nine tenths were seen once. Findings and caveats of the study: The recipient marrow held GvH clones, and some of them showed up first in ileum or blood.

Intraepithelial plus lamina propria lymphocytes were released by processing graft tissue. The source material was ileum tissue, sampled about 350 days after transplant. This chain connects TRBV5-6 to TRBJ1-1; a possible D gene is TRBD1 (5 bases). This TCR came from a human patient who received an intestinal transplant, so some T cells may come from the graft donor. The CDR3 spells CASSHRNVPPLNTEAFF. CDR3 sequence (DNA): TGTGCCAGCAGCCACAGGAATGTCCCACCATTGAACACTGAAGCTTTCTTT.